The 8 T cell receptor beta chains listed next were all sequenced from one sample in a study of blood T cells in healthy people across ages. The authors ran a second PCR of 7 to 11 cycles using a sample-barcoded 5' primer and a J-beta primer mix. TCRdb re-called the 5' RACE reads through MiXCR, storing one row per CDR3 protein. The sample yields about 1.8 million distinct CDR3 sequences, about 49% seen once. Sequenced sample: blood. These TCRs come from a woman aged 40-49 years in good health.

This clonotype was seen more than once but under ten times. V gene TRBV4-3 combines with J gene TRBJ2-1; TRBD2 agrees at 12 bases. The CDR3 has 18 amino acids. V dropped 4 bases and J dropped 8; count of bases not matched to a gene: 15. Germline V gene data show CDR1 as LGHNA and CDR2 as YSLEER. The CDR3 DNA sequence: TGCGCCAGCAGCCGCCAGACTAGCGGGGGCGGAAATCCGGATGAGCAGTTCTTC. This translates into CASSRQTSGGGNPDEQFF.

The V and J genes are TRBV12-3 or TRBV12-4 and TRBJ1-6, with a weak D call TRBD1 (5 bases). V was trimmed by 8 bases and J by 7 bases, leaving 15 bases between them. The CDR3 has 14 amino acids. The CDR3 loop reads CASRVLRANSPLHF. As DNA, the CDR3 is TGTGCCAGCCGGGTTCTCAGGGCGAATTCACCCCTCCACTTT.

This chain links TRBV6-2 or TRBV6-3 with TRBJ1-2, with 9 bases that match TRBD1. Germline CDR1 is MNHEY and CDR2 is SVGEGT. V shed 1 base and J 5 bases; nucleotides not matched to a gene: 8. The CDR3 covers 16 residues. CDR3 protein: CASSYWDRARPYGYTF. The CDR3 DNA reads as TGTGCCAGCAGTTACTGGGACAGGGCGAGGCCATATGGCTACACCTTC.

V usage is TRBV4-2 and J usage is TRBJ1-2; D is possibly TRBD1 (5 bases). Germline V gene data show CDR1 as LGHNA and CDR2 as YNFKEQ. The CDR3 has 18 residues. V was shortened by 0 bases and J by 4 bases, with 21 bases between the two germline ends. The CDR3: CASSQETPGLYEGYGYTF. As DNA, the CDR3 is TGTGCCAGCAGCCAAGAGACACCGGGACTTTATGAGGGCTATGGCTACACCTTC.

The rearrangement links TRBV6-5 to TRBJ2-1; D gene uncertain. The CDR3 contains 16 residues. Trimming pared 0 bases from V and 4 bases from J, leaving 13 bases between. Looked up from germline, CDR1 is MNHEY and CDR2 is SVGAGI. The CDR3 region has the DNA TGTGCCAGCAGTTACTCGAGGTTTGGGGATTACAATGAGCAGTTCTTC. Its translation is CASSYSRFGDYNEQFF.

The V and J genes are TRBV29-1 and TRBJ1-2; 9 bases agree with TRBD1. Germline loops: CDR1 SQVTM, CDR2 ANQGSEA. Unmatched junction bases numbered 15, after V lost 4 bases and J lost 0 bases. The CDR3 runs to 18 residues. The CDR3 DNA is TGCAGCGTTGGGGCCTTCCGCGACAGGGGGGAGGCTAACTATGGCTACACCTTC. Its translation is CSVGAFRDRGEANYGYTF.

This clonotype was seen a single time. CDR3 sequence reads: CASSQARRVQETQYF. As DNA, the CDR3 is TGTGCCAGCAGCCAAGCCCGCCGGGTACAAGAGACCCAGTACTTC. This sequence joins TRBV3-1 and TRBJ2-5, with D unresolved. Germline loops: CDR1 LGHDT, CDR2 YNNKEL (reference sequence). The CDR3 has 15 residues. The V end lost 1 base, the J end lost 2 bases, and 11 bases lay between the germline ends.

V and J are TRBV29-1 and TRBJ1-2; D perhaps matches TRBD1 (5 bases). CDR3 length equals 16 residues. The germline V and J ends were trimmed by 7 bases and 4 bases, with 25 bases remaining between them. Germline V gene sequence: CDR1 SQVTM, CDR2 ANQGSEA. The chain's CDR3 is CSAILMTGWGTYGYTF. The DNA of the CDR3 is TGCAGCGCCATCCTAATGACGGGGTGGGGGACCTATGGCTACACCTTC.